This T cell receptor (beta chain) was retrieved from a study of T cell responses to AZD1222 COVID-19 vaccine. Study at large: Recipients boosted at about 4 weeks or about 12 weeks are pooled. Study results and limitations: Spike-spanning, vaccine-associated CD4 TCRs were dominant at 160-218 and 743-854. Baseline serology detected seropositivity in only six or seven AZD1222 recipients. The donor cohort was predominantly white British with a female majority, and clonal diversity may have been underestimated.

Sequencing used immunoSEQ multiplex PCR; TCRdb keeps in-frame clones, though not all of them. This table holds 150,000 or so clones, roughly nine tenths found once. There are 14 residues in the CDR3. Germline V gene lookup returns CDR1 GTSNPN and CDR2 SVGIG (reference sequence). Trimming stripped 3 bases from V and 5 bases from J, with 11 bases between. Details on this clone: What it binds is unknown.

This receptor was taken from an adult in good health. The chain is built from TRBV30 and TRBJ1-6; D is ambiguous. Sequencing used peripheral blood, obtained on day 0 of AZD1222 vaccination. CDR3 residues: CAWSPRSDNSPLHF. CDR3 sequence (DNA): TGTGCCTGGAGCCCCCGGTCTGATAATTCACCCCTCCACTTT.